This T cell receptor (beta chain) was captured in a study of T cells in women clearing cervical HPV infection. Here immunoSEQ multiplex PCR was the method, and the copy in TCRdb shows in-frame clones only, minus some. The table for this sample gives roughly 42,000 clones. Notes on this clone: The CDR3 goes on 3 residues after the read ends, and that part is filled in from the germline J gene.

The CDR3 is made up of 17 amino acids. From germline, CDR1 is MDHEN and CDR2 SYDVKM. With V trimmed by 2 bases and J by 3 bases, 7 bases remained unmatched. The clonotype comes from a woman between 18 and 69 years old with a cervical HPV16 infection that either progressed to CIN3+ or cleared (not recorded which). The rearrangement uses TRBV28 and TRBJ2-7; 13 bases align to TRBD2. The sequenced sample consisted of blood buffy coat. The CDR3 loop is CASSLSTSGGGNYEQYF. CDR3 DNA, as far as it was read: TGTGCCAGCAGTTTAAGCACTAGCGGGGGGGGGAACTACGAG. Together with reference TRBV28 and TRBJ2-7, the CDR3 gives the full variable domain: DVKVTQSSRYLVKRTGEKVFLECVQDMDHENMFWYRQDPGLGLRLIYFSYDVKMKEKGDIPEGYSVSREKKERFSLILESASTNQTSMYLCASSLSTSGGGNYEQYFGPGTRLTVT.